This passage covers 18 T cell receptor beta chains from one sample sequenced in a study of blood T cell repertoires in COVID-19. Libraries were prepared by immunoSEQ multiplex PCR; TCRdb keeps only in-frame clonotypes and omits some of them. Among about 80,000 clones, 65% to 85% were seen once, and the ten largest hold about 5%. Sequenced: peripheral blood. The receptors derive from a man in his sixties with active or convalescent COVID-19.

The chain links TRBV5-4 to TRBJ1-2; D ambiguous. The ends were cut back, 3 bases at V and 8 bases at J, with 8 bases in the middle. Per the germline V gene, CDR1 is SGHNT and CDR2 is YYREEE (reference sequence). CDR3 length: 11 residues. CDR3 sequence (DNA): TGTGCCAGCAGCTCCTTAAGCGGCTACACCTTC. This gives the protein CASSSLSGYTF.

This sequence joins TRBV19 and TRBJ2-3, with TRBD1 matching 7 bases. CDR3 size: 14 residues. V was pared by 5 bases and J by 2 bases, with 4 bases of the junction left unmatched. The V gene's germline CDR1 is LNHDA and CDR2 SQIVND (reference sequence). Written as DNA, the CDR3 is TGTGCCAGTAGTCTTGACAGGGTCACAGATACGCAGTATTTT. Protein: CASSLDRVTDTQYF.

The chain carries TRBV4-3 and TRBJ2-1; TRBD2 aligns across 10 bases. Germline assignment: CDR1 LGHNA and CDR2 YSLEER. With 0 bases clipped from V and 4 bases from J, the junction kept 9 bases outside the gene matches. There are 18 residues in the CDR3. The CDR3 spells CASSQDLAGAGLYNEQFF. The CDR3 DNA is TGCGCCAGCAGCCAAGATCTAGCGGGAGCGGGTCTATACAATGAGCAGTTCTTC.

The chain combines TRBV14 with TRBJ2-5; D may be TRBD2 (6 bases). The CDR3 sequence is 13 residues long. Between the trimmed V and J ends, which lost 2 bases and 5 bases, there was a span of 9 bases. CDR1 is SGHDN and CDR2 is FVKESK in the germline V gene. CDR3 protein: CASSQWGDETQYF. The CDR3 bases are TGTGCCAGCAGCCAATGGGGGGATGAGACCCAGTACTTC.

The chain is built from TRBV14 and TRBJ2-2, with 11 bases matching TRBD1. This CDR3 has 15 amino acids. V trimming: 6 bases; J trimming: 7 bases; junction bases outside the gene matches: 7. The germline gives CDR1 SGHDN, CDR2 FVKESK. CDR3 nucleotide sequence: TGTGCCAGCAGTACCGGACAGGGGGCATTCGGGGAGCTGTTTTTT. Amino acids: CASSTGQGAFGELFF.

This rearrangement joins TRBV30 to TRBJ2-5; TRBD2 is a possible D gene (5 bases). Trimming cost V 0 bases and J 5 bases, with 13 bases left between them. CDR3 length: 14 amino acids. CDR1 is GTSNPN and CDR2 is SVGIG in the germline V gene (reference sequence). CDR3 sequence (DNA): TGTGCCTGGAGTGTACAGAGCGGAGGCGAGACCCAGTACTTC. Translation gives CAWSVQSGGETQYF.

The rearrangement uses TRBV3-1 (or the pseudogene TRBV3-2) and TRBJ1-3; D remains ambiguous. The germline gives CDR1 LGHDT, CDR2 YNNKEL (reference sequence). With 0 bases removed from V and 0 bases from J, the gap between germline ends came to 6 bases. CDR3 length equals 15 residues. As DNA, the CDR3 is TGTGCCAGCAGCCAAGACCTAAACTCTGGAAACACCATATATTTT. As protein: CASSQDLNSGNTIYF.

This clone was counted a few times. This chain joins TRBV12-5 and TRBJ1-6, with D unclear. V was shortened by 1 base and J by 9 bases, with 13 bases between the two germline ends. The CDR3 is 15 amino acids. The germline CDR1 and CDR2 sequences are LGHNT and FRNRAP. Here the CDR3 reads CASGLGEPFGSPLHF. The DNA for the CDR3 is TGTGCTAGTGGTTTGGGCGAGCCGTTCGGTTCACCCCTCCACTTT.

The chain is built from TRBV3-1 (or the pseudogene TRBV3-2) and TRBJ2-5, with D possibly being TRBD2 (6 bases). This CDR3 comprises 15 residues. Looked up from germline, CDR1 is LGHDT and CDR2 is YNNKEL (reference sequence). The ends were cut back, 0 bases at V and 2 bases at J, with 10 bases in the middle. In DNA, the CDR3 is TGTGCCAGCAGCCAAGATGGTCTAGCGCAAGAGACCCAGTACTTC. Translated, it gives CASSQDGLAQETQYF.

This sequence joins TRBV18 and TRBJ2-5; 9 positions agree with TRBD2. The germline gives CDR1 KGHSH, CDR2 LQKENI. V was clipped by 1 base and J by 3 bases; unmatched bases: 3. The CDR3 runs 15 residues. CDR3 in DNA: TGTGCCAGCTCACCACGTGGCGGGGGGGAAGAGACCCAGTACTTC. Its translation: CASSPRGGGEETQYF.

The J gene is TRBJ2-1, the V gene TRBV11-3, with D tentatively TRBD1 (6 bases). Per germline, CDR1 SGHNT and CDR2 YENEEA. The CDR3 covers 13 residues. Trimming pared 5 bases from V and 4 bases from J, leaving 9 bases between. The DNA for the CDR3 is TGTGCCAGCAGCCTAGGACAGTACAATGAGCAGTTCTTC. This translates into CASSLGQYNEQFF. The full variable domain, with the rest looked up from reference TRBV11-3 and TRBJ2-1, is EAGVVQSPRYKIIEKKQPVAFWCNPISGHNTLYWYLQNLGQGPELLIRYENEEAVDDSQLPKDRFSAERLKGVDSTLKIQPAELGDSAVYLCASSLGQYNEQFFGPGTRLTVL.

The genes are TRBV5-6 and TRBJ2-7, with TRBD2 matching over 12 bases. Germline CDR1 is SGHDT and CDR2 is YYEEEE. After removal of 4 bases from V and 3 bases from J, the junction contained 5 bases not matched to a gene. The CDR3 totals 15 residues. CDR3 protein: CASSGGTSGHYEQYF. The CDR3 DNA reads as TGTGCCAGCAGCGGCGGGACTAGCGGGCACTACGAGCAGTACTTC.

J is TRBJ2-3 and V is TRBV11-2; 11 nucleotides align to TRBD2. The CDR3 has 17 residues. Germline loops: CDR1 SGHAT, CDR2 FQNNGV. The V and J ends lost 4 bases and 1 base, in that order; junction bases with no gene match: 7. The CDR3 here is CASSSSSGGAGTDTQYF. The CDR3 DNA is TGTGCCAGCAGCTCCAGTAGCGGGGGGGCCGGCACAGATACGCAGTATTTT.

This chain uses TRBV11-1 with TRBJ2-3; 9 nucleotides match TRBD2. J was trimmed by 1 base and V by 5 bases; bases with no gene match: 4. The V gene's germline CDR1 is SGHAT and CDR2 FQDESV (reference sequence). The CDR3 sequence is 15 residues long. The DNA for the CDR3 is TGTGCCAGCAGCCGGACTAGCGTGGGCACAGATACGCAGTATTTT. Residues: CASSRTSVGTDTQYF.

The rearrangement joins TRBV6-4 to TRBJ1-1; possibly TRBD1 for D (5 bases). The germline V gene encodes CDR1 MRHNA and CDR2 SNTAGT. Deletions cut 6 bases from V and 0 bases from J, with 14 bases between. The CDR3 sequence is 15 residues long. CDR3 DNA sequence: TGTGCCAGCAGGGAGAGCAGGGAGGTGAACACTGAAGCTTTCTTT. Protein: CASRESREVNTEAFF.

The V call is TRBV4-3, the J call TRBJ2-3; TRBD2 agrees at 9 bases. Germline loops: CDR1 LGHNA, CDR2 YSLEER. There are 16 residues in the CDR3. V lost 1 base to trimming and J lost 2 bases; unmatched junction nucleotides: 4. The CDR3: CASSQGERGATDTQYF. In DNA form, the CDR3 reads TGCGCCAGCAGCCAAGGCGAGCGGGGGGCCACAGATACGCAGTATTTT.

CDR3 residues: CASSKRQGGWGEKLFF. CDR3 in DNA: TGTGCCAGCAGTAAACGACAGGGTGGGTGGGGGGAAAAACTGTTTTTT. The rearrangement links TRBV27 to TRBJ1-4; 7 bases agree with TRBD1. Germline values: CDR1 MNHEY, CDR2 SMNVEV (reference sequence). The trim removed 5 bases at V and 8 bases at J, leaving 14 bases unmatched. This CDR3 is built from 16 residues.

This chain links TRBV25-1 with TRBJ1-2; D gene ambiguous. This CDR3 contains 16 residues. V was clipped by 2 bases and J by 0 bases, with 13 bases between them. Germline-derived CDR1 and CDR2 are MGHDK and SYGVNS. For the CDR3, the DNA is TGTGCCAGCAGTGAAAAGCGAGGCTTACCTAACTATGGCTACACCTTC. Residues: CASSEKRGLPNYGYTF.